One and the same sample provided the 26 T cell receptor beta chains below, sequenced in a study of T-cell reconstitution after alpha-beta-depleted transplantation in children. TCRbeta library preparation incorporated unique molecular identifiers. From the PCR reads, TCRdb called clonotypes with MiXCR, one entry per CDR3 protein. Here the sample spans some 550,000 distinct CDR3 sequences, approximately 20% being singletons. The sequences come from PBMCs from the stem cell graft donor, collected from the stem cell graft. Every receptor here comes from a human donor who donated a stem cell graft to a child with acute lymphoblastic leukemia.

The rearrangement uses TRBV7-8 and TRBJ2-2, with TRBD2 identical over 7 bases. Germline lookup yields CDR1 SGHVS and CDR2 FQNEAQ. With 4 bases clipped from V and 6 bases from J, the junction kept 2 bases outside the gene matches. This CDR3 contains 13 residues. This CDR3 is CASSSTSAGELFF. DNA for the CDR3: TGTGCCAGCAGCTCAACTAGCGCCGGGGAGCTGTTTTTT.

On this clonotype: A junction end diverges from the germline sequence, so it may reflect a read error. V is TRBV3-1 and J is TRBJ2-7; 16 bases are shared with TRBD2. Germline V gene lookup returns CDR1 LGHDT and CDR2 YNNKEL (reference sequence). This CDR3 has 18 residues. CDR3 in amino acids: CTSSAGTSGRAIKYEQYF. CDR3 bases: TGTACCAGCAGTGCCGGGACTAGCGGGAGGGCAATCAAGTACGAGCAGTACTTC.

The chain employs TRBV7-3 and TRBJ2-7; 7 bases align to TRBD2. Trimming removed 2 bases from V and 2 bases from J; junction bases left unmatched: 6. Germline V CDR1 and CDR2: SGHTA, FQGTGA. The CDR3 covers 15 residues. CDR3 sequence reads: CASSLLAVGAYEQYF. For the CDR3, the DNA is TGTGCCAGCAGCTTACTAGCGGTAGGGGCCTACGAGCAGTACTTC.

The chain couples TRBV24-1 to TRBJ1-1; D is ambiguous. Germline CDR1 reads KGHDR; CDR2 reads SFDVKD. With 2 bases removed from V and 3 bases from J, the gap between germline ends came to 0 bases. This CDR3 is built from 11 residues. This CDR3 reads CATSDYTEAFF. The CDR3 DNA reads TGTGCCACCAGTGATTACACTGAAGCTTTCTTT.

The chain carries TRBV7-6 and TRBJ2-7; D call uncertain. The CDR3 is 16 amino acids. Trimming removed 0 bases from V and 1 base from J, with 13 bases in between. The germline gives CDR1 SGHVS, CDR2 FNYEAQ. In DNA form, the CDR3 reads TGTGCCAGCAGCTTAGCGCTCAGGCAGATATCCTACGAGCAGTACTTC. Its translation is CASSLALRQISYEQYF. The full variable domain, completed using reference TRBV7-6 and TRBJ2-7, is GAGVSQSPRYKVTKRGQDVALRCDPISGHVSLYWYRQALGQGPEFLTYFNYEAQQDKSGLPNDRFSAERPEGSISTLTIQRTEQRDSAMYRCASSLALRQISYEQYFGPGTRLTVT.

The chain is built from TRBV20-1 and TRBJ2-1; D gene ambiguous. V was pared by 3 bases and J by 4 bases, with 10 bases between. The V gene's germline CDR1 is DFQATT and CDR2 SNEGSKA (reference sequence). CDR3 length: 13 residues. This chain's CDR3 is CSARQDPYNEQFF. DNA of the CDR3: TGCAGTGCTAGGCAGGACCCTTACAATGAGCAGTTCTTC.

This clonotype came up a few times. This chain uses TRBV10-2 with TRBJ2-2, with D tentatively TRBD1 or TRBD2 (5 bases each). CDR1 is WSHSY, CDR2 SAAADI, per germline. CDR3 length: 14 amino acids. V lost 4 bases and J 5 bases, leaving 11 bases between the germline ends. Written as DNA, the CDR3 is TGCGCCAGCAGTGTAATAGAGGGGACCGGGGAGCTGTTTTTT. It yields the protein CASSVIEGTGELFF.

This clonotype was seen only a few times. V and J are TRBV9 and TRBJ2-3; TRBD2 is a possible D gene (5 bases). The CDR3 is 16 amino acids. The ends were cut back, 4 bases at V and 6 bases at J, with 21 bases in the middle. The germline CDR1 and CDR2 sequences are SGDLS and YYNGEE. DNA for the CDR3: TGTGCCAGCAGCCCGGGAACCGGGCTTTACCCCGATACGCAGTATTTT. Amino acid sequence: CASSPGTGLYPDTQYF.

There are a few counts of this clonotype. The CDR3 reads CASSQGQGARNSGEQFF. The CDR3 DNA follows: TGCGCCAGCAGCCAGGGACAGGGGGCGCGGAATTCGGGTGAGCAGTTCTTC. This chain connects TRBV5-1 to TRBJ2-1; 12 bases are shared with TRBD1. Trimming at V came to 4 bases and at J to 9 bases, leaving 14 bases not matched to a gene. Looked up from germline, CDR1 is SGHRS and CDR2 is YFSETQ. This CDR3 contains 17 residues.

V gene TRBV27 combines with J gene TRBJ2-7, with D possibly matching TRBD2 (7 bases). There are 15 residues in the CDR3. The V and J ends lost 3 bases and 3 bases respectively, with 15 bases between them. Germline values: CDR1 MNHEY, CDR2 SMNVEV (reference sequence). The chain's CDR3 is CASSFGLGGDYEQYF. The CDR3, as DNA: TGTGCCAGCAGTTTTGGACTAGGGGGGGACTACGAGCAGTACTTC.

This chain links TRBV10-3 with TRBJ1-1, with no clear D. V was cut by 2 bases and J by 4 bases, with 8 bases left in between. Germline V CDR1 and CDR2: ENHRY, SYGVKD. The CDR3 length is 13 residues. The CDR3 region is CAISESGSTEAFF. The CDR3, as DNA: TGTGCCATCAGTGAGAGCGGTAGCACTGAAGCTTTCTTT.

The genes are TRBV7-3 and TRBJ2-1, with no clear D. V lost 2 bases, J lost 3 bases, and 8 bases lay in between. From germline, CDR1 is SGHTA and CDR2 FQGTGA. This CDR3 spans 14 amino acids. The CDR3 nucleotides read TGTGCCAGCAGCTTATCACGGAACTACAATGAGCAGTTCTTC. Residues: CASSLSRNYNEQFF.

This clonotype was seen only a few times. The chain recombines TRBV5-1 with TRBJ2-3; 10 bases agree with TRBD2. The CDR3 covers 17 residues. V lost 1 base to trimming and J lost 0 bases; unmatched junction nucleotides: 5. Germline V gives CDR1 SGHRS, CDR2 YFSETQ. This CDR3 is CASSLFGLAASTDTQYF. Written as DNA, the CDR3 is TGCGCCAGCAGCTTGTTCGGACTAGCGGCTAGCACAGATACGCAGTATTTT.

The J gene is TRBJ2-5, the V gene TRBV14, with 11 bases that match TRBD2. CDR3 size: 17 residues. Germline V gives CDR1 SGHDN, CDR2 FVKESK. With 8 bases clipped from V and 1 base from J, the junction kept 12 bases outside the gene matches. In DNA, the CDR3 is TGTGCCAGCCGAACTAGCGGGAGTGGCTGGGGCCAAGAGACCCAGTACTTC. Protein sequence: CASRTSGSGWGQETQYF.

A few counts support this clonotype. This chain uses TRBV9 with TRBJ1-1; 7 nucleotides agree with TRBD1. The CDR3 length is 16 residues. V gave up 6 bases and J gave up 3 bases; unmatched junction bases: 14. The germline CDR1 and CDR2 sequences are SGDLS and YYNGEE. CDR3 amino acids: CASTPRGGEWDTEAFF. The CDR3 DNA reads TGTGCCAGCACCCCGAGAGGGGGCGAGTGGGACACTGAAGCTTTCTTT.

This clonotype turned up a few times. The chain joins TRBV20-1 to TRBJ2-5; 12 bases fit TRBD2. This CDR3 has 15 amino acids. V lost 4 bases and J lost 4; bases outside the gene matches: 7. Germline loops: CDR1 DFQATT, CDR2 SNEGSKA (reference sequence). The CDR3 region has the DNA TGCAGTGCTACGACCGGACTAGCGGGAAGAGAGACCCAGTACTTC. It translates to CSATTGLAGRETQYF.

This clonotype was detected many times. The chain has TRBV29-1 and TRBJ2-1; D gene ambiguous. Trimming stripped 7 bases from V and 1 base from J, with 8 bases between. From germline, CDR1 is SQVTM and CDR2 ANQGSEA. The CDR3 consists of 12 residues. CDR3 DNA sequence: TGCAGCGCCGACGGTTCCTACAATGAGCAGTTCTTC. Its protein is CSADGSYNEQFF.

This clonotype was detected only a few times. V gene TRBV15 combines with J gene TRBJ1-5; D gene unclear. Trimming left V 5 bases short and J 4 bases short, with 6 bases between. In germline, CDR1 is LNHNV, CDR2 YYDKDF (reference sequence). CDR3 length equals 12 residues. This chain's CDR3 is CATSPWNQPQHF. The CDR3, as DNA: TGTGCCACCAGCCCATGGAATCAGCCCCAGCATTTT. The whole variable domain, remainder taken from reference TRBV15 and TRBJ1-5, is DAMVIQNPRYQVTQFGKPVTLSCSQTLNHNVMYWYQQKSSQAPKLLFHYYDKDFNNEADTPDNFQSRRPNTSFCFLDIRSPGLGDTAMYLCATSPWNQPQHFGDGTRLSIL.

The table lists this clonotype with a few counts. The CDR3 nucleotides read TGTGCCAGCAGCCAACCCCCCTGGGAGACCCAGTACTTC. It codes for CASSQPPWETQYF. The chain is built from TRBV14 and TRBJ2-5, with unresolved D. In germline, CDR1 is SGHDN, CDR2 FVKESK. V was trimmed by 2 bases and J by 5 bases, leaving 9 bases between them. CDR3 length: 13 amino acids.

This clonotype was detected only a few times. CDR3 protein: CASSLDIYGYTF. In DNA, the CDR3 is TGTGCCAGCAGTTTAGATATCTATGGCTACACCTTC. V is TRBV12-3 or TRBV12-4 and J is TRBJ1-2; D gene ambiguous. CDR3 size: 12 residues. With 1 base removed from V and 4 bases from J, the gap between germline ends came to 4 bases.

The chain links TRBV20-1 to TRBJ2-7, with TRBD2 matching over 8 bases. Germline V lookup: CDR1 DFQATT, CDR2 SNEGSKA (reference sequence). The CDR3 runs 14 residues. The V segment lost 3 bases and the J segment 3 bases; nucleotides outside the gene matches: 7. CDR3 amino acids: CSASSREGRYEQYF. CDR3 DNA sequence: TGCAGTGCTAGTTCTCGGGAGGGCCGCTACGAGCAGTACTTC.

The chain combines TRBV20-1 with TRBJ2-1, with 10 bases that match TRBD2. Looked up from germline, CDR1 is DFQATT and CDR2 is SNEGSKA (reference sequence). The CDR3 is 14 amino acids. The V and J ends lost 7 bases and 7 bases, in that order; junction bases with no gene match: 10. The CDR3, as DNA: TGCAGTGTCCTAGACCAGCGGGGGGGGAATGAGCAGTTCTTC. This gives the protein CSVLDQRGGNEQFF.

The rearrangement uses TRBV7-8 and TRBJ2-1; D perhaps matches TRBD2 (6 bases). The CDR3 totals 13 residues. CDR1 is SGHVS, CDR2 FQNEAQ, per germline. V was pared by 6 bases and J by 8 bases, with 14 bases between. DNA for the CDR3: TGTGCCAGCAGTCGTAGACTAGACGATGAGCAGTTCTTC. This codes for CASSRRLDDEQFF.

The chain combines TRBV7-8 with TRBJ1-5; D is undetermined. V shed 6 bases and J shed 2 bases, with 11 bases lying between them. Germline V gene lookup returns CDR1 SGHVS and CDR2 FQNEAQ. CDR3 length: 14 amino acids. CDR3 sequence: CASRTGEGNQPQHF. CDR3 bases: TGTGCCAGCAGAACCGGAGAAGGCAATCAGCCCCAGCATTTT.

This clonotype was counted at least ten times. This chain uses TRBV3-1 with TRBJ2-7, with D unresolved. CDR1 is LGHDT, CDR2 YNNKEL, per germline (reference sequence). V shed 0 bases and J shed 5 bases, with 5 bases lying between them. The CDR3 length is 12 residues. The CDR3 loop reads CASSQDPHEQYF. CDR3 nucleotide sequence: TGTGCCAGCAGCCAAGATCCCCACGAGCAGTACTTC.

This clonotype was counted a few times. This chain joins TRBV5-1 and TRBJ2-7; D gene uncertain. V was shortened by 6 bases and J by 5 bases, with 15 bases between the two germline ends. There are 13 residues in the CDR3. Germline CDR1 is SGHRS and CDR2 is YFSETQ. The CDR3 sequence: CASICTIRDEQYF. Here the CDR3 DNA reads TGCGCCAGCATATGTACTATTCGCGACGAGCAGTACTTC.